These T cell receptor beta chains were read from a single sample in a study of T cells in localized non-small cell lung cancer. Method: immunoSEQ multiplex PCR; TCRdb's copy keeps in-frame clones and lacks some. The data hold approximately 52,000 clones, with 70% to 90% observed a single time. This specimen was peripheral blood, taken before any cancer treatment. The receptor set was obtained from a male donor aged 60 or over with stage III squamous cell lung carcinoma. CDR3s include the opening cysteine and the closing phenylalanine or tryptophan. The order of the fields is D gene, V gene, J gene, clone size, CDR3 protein, CDR3 DNA. D genes are given only for firm matches. Where a row states a size, it is once, few, many or the class of an expanded clone; other rows omit it.

>-|TRBV6-1|TRBJ1-1|-
CASSEGNRATEAFF
TGTGCCAGCAGTGAAGGGAACAGGGCCACTGAAGCTTTCTTT
>-|TRBV7-8|TRBJ2-7|once
CASSLRVSGVRHEQYF
TGTGCCAGCAGCTTGAGGGTGTCGGGAGTTCGCCACGAGCAGTACTTC
>-|TRBV6-5|TRBJ2-1|-
CASSLRPYNEQFF
TGTGCCAGCAGTCTGAGACCGTACAATGAGCAGTTCTTC
>-|TRBV19|TRBJ2-6|-
CASSIVGGEANVLTF
TGTGCCAGTAGTATCGTAGGAGGGGAAGCCAACGTCCTGACTTTC
>-|TRBV18|TRBJ2-7|-
CASSIRSTGSYEQYF
TGTGCCAGCTCAATTCGTTCCACCGGCTCCTACGAGCAGTACTTC
>-|TRBV19|TRBJ1-1|-
CASSIDPVNTEAFF
TGTGCCAGTAGTATAGACCCCGTGAACACTGAAGCTTTCTTT
>-|TRBV18|TRBJ2-1|-
CASSHPGGDEQFF
TGTGCCAGCTCACACCCCGGCGGGGATGAGCAGTTCTTC
>-|TRBV5-1|TRBJ1-1|-
CASSLASMNTEAFF
TGCGCCAGCAGCTTAGCGAGCATGAACACTGAAGCTTTCTTT
>-|TRBV25-1|TRBJ1-2|-
CASRPDLTASGYTF
TGTGCCAGCCGACCGGATCTGACAGCCTCGGGCTACACCTTC
>-|TRBV7-2|TRBJ1-5|-
CASSLVTGGNQPQHF
TGTGCCAGCAGCTTAGTTACAGGAGGCAATCAGCCCCAGCATTTT
>TRBD2|TRBV30|TRBJ2-1|-
CAWSRFGLAGGLRSYNEQFF
TGTGCCTGGAGTCGATTCGGACTAGCGGGAGGCCTGAGGAGCTACAATGAGCAGTTCTTC
>TRBD2|TRBV4-2|TRBJ2-2|-
CASSGRTSEFTGELFF
TGTGCCAGCAGCGGAAGGACTAGCGAGTTCACCGGGGAGCTGTTTTTT
>TRBD2|TRBV4-3|TRBJ2-3|few
CASSQFKALAGGTVTQYF
TGCGCCAGCAGCCAATTCAAAGCTTTAGCGGGGGGGACAGTTACGCAGTATTTT
>TRBD1|TRBV4-2|TRBJ2-2|-
CASSQGQSANTGELFF
TGTGCCAGCAGCCAGGGACAGAGCGCGAACACCGGGGAGCTGTTTTTT
>TRBD1|TRBV7-9|TRBJ2-1|-
CASSSRGRGQGIYEQFF
TGTGCCAGCAGCTCCAGGGGCCGGGGACAGGGCATATATGAGCAGTTCTTC
>TRBD1|TRBV19|TRBJ1-2|-
CASSLQGEGGYTF
TGTGCCAGTAGCCTACAGGGGGAGGGTGGCTACACCTTC
>-|TRBV9|TRBJ2-5|-
CASSVGQGQETQYF
TGTGCCAGCAGCGTTGGGCAGGGTCAAGAGACCCAGTACTTC
>TRBD2|TRBV18|TRBJ2-5|-
CASSPPALAGETQYF
TGTGCCAGCTCACCACCTGCCCTAGCGGGGGAGACCCAGTACTTC
>-|TRBV6-6|TRBJ2-2|-
CASIQDGNTGELFF
TGTGCCAGCATACAGGACGGAAACACCGGGGAGCTGTTTTTT
>-|TRBV2|TRBJ2-6|-
CASSDSSSGANVLTF
TGTGCCAGCTCGGACTCTTCCTCTGGGGCCAACGTCCTGACTTTC